This T cell receptor beta chain was sequenced during a study of blood T cell repertoires in COVID-19. Generated by immunoSEQ multiplex PCR, the TCRdb table keeps only in-frame clones and is missing some. The table records around 32,000 clones, approximately 95% of them present only once. Specimen: peripheral blood. This receptor was obtained from a male donor with active COVID-19.

DNA of the CDR3: TGTGCCAGTAGTAAGGGCGAATTCACAGGAAAGAACACTGAAGCTTTCTTT. Its translation: CASSKGEFTGKNTEAFF. J is TRBJ1-1 and V is TRBV19; D perhaps matches TRBD1 (5 bases). This CDR3 is 17 amino acids long. V dropped 4 bases and J dropped 1 base, with 19 bases sitting between them. CDR1 is LNHDA and CDR2 is SQIVND in the germline V gene (reference sequence).